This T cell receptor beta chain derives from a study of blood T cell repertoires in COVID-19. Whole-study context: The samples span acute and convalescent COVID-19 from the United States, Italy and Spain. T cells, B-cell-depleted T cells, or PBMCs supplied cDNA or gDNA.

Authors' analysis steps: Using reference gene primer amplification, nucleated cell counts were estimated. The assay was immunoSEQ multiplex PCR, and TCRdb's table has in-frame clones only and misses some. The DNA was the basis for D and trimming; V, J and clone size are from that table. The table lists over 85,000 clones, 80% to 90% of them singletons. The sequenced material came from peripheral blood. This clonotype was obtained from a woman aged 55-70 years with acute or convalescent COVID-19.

The CDR3 DNA follows: TGTGCCAGCAGCCCGGGACAGGGGTTTCCGGATGAGCAGTTCTTC. This encodes CASSPGQGFPDEQFF. The chain links TRBV2 to TRBJ2-1; TRBD1 matches 10 bases. The J segment lost 8 bases and the V segment lost 6 bases, leaving 10 bases of the junction unmatched. The CDR3 extends over 15 amino acids. In germline, CDR1 is SNHLY, CDR2 FYNNEI.